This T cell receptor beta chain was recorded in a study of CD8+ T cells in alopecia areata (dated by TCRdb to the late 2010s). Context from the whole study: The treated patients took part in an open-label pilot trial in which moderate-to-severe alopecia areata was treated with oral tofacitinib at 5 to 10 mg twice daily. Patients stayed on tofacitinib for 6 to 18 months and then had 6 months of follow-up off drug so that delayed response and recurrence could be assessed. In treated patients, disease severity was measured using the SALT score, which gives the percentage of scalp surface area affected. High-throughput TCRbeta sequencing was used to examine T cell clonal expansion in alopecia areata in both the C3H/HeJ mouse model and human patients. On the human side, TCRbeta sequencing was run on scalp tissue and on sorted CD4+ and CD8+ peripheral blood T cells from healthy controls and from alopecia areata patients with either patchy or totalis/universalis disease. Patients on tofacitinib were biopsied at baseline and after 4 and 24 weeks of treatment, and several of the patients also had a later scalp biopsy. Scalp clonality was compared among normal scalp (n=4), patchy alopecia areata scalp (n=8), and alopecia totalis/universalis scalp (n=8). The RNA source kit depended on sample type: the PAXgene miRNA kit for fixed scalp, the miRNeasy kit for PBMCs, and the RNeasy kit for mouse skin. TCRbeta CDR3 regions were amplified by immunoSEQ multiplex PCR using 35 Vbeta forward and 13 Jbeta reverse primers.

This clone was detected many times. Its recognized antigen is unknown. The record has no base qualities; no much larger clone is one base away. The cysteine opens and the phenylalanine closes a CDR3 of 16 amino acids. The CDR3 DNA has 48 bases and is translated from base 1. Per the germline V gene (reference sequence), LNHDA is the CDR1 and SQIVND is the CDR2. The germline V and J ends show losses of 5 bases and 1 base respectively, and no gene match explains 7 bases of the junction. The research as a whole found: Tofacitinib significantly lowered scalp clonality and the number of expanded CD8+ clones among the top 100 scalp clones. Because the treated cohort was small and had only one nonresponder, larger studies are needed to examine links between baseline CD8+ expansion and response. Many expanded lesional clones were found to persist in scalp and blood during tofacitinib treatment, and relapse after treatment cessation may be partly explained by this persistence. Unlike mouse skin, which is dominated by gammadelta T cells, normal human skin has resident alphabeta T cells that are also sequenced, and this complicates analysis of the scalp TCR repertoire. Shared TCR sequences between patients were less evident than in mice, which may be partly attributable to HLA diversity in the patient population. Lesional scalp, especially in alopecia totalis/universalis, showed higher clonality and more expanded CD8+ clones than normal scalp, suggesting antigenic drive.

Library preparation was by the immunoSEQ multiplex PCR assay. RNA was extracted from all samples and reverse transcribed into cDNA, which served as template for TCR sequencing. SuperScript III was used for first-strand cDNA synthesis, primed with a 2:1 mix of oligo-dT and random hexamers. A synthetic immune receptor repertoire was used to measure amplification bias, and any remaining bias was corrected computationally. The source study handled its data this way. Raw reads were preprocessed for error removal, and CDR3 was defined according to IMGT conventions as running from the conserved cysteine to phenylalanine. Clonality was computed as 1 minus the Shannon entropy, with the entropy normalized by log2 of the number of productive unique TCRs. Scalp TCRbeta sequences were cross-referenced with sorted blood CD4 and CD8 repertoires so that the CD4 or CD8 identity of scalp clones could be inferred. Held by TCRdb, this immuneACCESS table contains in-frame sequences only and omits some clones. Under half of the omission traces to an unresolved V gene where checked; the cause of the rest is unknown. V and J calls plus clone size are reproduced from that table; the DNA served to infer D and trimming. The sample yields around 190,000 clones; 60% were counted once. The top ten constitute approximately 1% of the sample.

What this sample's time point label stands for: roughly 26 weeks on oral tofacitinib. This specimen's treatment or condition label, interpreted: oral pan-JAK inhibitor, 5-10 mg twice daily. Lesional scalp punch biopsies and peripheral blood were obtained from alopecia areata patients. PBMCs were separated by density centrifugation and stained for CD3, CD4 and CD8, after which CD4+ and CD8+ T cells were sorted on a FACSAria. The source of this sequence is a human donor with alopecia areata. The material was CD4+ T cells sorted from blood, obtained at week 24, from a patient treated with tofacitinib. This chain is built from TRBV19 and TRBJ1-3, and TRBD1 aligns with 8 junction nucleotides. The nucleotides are TGTGCCAGTAGTCCTCTTTGGACAGGGTCTGGAAACACCATATATTTT. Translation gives CASSPLWTGSGNTIYF.